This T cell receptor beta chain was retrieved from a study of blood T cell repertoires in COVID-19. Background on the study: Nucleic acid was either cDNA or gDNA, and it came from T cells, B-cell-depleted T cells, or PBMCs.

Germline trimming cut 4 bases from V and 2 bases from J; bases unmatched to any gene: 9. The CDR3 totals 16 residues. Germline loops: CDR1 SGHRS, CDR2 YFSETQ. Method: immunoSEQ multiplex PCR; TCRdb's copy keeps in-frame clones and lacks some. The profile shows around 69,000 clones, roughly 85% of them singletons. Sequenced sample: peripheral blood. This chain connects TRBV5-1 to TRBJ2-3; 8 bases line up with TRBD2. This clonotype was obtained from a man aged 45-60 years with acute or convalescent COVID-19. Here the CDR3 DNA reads TGCGCCAGCAGCGCGGGTCGCGGGGGGACCACAGATACGCAGTATTTT. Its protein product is CASSAGRGGTTDTQYF.